The 28 T cell receptor beta chains presented below share a single source sample, sequenced in a study of shared clonotypes between healthy human individuals. TCRdb keeps only in-frame clones here, not all; method: immunoSEQ multiplex PCR. The sample consists of over 2 million clones, around 92% of them appearing once. Sequenced material: naive CD4+ T cells from PBMCs. Specified subset: CD45RA+ positively selected. The receptors were sampled from a man aged 18 to 30 in good health. Some clones in this sample may be carry-over from other donors' samples.

Concerning this clone itself: The sample holds other DNA sequences that translate to the same CDR3. The rearrangement joins TRBV7-8 to TRBJ2-7; TRBD1 or TRBD2 may be the D gene (5 bases each). This CDR3 has 15 residues. Germline assignment: CDR1 SGHVS and CDR2 FQNEAQ. V was trimmed by 1 base and J by 2 bases, leaving 12 bases between them. The CDR3 sequence is CASSLEGRLPYEQYF. The DNA of the CDR3 is TGTGCCAGCAGCTTAGAGGGACGCCTCCCCTACGAGCAGTACTTC. Full variable domain (rest looked up from reference TRBV7-8 and TRBJ2-7): GAGVSQSPRYKVAKRGQDVALRCDPISGHVSLFWYQQALGQGPEFLTYFQNEAQLDKSGLPSDRFFAERPEGSVSTLKIQRTQQEDSAVYLCASSLEGRLPYEQYFGPGTRLTVT.

The chain uses TRBV7-8 and TRBJ1-5; the D gene is possibly TRBD1 (5 bases). The CDR3 contains 16 residues. Germline loops: CDR1 SGHVS, CDR2 FQNEAQ. V lost 5 bases to trimming and J lost 2 bases, with 16 bases between them. The CDR3 loop reads CASSRLLGDGNQPQHF. The CDR3 DNA is TGTGCCAGCAGCCGTTTACTTGGGGACGGCAATCAGCCCCAGCATTTT.

This clone appeared once. The V call is TRBV7-9, the J call TRBJ2-2; D tentatively fits TRBD1 or TRBD2 (7 bases each). The V gene's germline CDR1 is SEHNR and CDR2 FQNEAQ (reference sequence). CDR3 length equals 14 residues. Trimming cost V 6 bases and J 5 bases, with 13 bases left between them. The chain's CDR3 is CASSPQGGTGELFF. The CDR3 nucleotides read TGTGCCAGCAGTCCTCAGGGGGGGACCGGGGAGCTGTTTTTT.

This clone was recorded once. This chain uses TRBV19 with TRBJ1-3, with TRBD1 as a possible D gene (6 bases). There are 17 residues in the CDR3. CDR1 is LNHDA, CDR2 SQIVND, per germline (reference sequence). Between the trimmed V and J ends, which lost 0 bases and 0 bases, there was a span of 12 bases. For the CDR3, the DNA is TGTGCCAGTAGTATAGACCGACAGGTCCCCTCTGGAAACACCATATATTTT. Its translation: CASSIDRQVPSGNTIYF.

This rearrangement joins TRBV6-5 to TRBJ2-3, with 7 bases that match TRBD1. Germline-derived CDR1 and CDR2 are MNHEY and SVGAGI. The CDR3 has 15 residues. Trimming at V came to 6 bases and at J to 5 bases, leaving 11 bases not matched to a gene. CDR3 residues: CASRKQGIRIDTQYF. As DNA, the CDR3 is TGTGCCAGCAGAAAACAGGGGATCCGTATAGATACGCAGTATTTT.

CDR3 nucleotide sequence: TGTGCCAGCAGCCGGAGGGACAGCTTCTATGGCTACACCTTC. As protein: CASSRRDSFYGYTF. V usage is TRBV5-6 and J usage is TRBJ1-2; 7 positions match TRBD1. J lost 4 bases, V lost 4 bases, and 7 bases had no gene match. This CDR3 comprises 14 residues. Germline V CDR1 and CDR2: SGHDT, YYEEEE.

CDR3 DNA sequence: TGTGCCAGCAGCATGGGGATTACCAGCACAGATACGCAGTATTTT. Residues: CASSMGITSTDTQYF. This rearrangement joins TRBV5-6 to TRBJ2-3; the D is unclear. Trimming stripped 4 bases from V and 0 bases from J, with 12 bases between. Per the germline V gene, CDR1 is SGHDT and CDR2 is YYEEEE. The CDR3 spans 15 residues.

V gene TRBV15 combines with J gene TRBJ1-1; D unclear. The CDR3 spans 14 residues. Deletions cut 3 bases from V and 0 bases from J, with 8 bases between. In germline, CDR1 is LNHNV, CDR2 YYDKDF (reference sequence). CDR3 amino acids: CATSRVTLNTEAFF. In DNA, the CDR3 is TGTGCCACCAGCAGGGTTACGTTGAACACTGAAGCTTTCTTT.

The V gene is TRBV4-1, the J gene TRBJ2-7; 7 positions agree with TRBD2. The CDR3 spans 16 residues. The V gene's germline CDR1 is MGHRA and CDR2 YSYEKL. Trimming at V came to 0 bases and at J to 2 bases, leaving 7 bases not matched to a gene. The CDR3 loop is CASSQDRKRGTYEQYF. The CDR3 region has the DNA TGCGCCAGCAGCCAAGATCGAAAGCGGGGAACCTACGAGCAGTACTTC.

The V and J genes are TRBV6-5 and TRBJ1-5; D gene unclear. CDR1 and CDR2 (germline): MNHEY, SVGAGI. The V end was cut by 0 bases, the J end by 5 bases, with 8 bases between. The CDR3 spans 14 residues. CDR3 sequence: CASSYSSSHQPQHF. Written as DNA, the CDR3 is TGTGCCAGCAGTTACTCATCCAGTCATCAGCCCCAGCATTTT.

In the case of this clone: This sample also contains other DNA sequences that code for the same CDR3. The chain links TRBV5-1 to TRBJ1-1; 7 bases fit TRBD1. The germline V gene has CDR1 SGHRS and CDR2 YFSETQ. The ends lost 0 bases at V and 1 base at J; junction bases unmatched: 3. The CDR3 length is 15 residues. The CDR3 protein is CASSLAGGQNTEAFF. The CDR3 nucleotides read TGCGCCAGCAGCTTGGCAGGGGGACAGAACACTGAAGCTTTCTTT.

V gene TRBV5-4 combines with J gene TRBJ2-7, with 9 bases matching TRBD2. The ends lost 4 bases at V and 4 bases at J; junction bases unmatched: 9. CDR1 SGHNT and CDR2 YYREEE come from the germline V gene (reference sequence). This CDR3 contains 15 residues. This CDR3 reads CASSSGSSGGYEQYF. CDR3 bases: TGTGCCAGCAGCAGCGGAAGTAGCGGGGGTTACGAGCAGTACTTC.

J is TRBJ2-5 and V is TRBV6-1, with unresolved D. In germline, CDR1 is MNHNS, CDR2 SASEGT. The CDR3 extends over 16 amino acids. Trimming took off 2 bases at V and 2 bases at J, with 15 bases between the two ends. CDR3 sequence reads: CASSEQKGRLQETQYF. The CDR3 DNA follows: TGTGCCAGCAGTGAACAGAAAGGCCGGCTACAAGAGACCCAGTACTTC.

Concerning this clone: The sample carries other DNA sequences with the same CDR3. DNA for the CDR3: TGTGCCAGCAGCGTCGGGAGGAGCACAGATACGCAGTATTTT. As protein: CASSVGRSTDTQYF. J is TRBJ2-3 and V is TRBV9; TRBD2 matches at 7 bases. The J segment lost 0 bases and the V segment lost 2 bases, leaving 0 bases of the junction unmatched. The CDR3 covers 14 residues. The germline V gene encodes CDR1 SGDLS and CDR2 YYNGEE.

Regarding this clone: Other DNA sequences in the sample encode the same CDR3. The chain couples TRBV7-2 to TRBJ2-7; unclear D gene. The CDR3 spans 12 residues. Germline CDR1 is SGHTA and CDR2 is FQGNSA. V was trimmed by 2 bases and J by 4 bases, leaving 6 bases between them. Written as DNA, the CDR3 is TGTGCCAGCAGCTTACTAAGATACGAGCAGTACTTC. This gives the protein CASSLLRYEQYF. The full variable domain, its missing parts supplied by reference TRBV7-2 and TRBJ2-7, is GAGVSQSPSNKVTEKGKDVELRCDPISGHTALYWYRQSLGQGLEFLIYFQGNSAPDKSGLPSDRFSAERTGGSVSTLTIQRTQQEDSAVYLCASSLLRYEQYFGPGTRLTVT.

This chain uses TRBV7-2 with TRBJ2-3, with unresolved D. Trimming took off 1 base at V and 1 base at J, with 12 bases between the two ends. The CDR3 length is 16 residues. The germline V gene has CDR1 SGHTA and CDR2 FQGNSA. CDR3 protein: CASSLGRVPGTDTQYF. Written as DNA, the CDR3 is TGTGCCAGCAGCTTAGGTCGGGTACCGGGCACAGATACGCAGTATTTT. The full variable domain, with the rest looked up from reference TRBV7-2 and TRBJ2-3, is GAGVSQSPSNKVTEKGKDVELRCDPISGHTALYWYRQSLGQGLEFLIYFQGNSAPDKSGLPSDRFSAERTGGSVSTLTIQRTQQEDSAVYLCASSLGRVPGTDTQYFGPGTRLTVL.

The chain couples TRBV19 to TRBJ1-3; D is ambiguous. Between the trimmed V and J ends, which lost 4 bases and 1 base, there was a span of 8 bases. CDR1 LNHDA and CDR2 SQIVND come from the germline V gene (reference sequence). This CDR3 contains 14 residues. CDR3 bases: TGTGCCAGTAGTAATAGGGCTTCTGGAAACACCATATATTTT. It translates to CASSNRASGNTIYF.

The gene calls are TRBV5-1 and TRBJ2-7; the D is unclear. V was shortened by 4 bases and J by 3 bases, with 17 bases between the two germline ends. The germline gives CDR1 SGHRS, CDR2 YFSETQ. CDR3 length: 15 residues. The CDR3 region is CASSQKVRIGYEQYF. The CDR3 DNA is TGCGCCAGCAGCCAAAAGGTCAGAATTGGCTACGAGCAGTACTTC. The whole variable domain, remainder taken from reference TRBV5-1 and TRBJ2-7, is KAGVTQTPRYLIKTRGQQVTLSCSPISGHRSVSWYQQTPGQGLQFLFEYFSETQRNKGNFPGRFSGRQFSNSRSEMNVSTLELGDSALYLCASSQKVRIGYEQYFGPGTRLTVT.

Remarks on this clone: The identical CDR3 is also encoded by other nucleotide sequences in the sample. V is TRBV6-1 and J is TRBJ2-7; 10 bases fit TRBD2. This CDR3 contains 13 residues. V shed 9 bases and J 3 bases; nucleotides not matched to a gene: 5. Germline CDR1 is MNHNS and CDR2 is SASEGT. The CDR3 is CASVTSGIYEQYF. The CDR3 DNA reads as TGTGCCAGTGTTACTAGCGGGATCTACGAGCAGTACTTC.

This chain connects TRBV10-3 to TRBJ2-3, with TRBD2 matching 8 bases. CDR1 is ENHRY and CDR2 is SYGVKD in the germline V gene. CDR3 size: 15 residues. Unmatched junction bases numbered 8, after V lost 4 bases and J lost 5 bases. The chain's CDR3 is CAISGKRGSGDTQYF. The CDR3, as DNA: TGTGCCATCAGTGGTAAGCGGGGGTCTGGAGATACGCAGTATTTT.

The chain is built from TRBV2 and TRBJ1-5; no reliable D call. V was trimmed by 8 bases and J by 1 base, leaving 18 bases between them. The V gene's germline CDR1 is SNHLY and CDR2 FYNNEI. The CDR3 has 16 amino acids. CDR3 in DNA: TGTGCCAGCCCCGAAGGGTCTCAGGTAAGCAATCAGCCCCAGCATTTT. It is translated as CASPEGSQVSNQPQHF.

This chain connects TRBV28 to TRBJ1-3; perhaps TRBD1 as D (6 bases). The CDR3 totals 15 residues. The V end was cut by 8 bases, the J end by 1 base, with 15 bases between. The V gene's germline CDR1 is MDHEN and CDR2 SYDVKM. This CDR3 reads CASRDSRGSGNTIYF. CDR3 nucleotides: TGTGCCAGCCGTGACTCCAGGGGTTCTGGAAACACCATATATTTT.

The V gene is TRBV5-1, the J gene TRBJ1-4; D call uncertain. Between the trimmed V and J ends, which lost 1 base and 7 bases, there was a span of 11 bases. From germline, CDR1 is SGHRS and CDR2 YFSETQ. The CDR3 spans 14 residues. The CDR3, as DNA: TGCGCCAGCAGCTTGTATCTGCCCGGTGAAAAACTGTTTTTT. This encodes CASSLYLPGEKLFF.

The chain has TRBV5-4 and TRBJ2-3, with TRBD2 identical over 8 bases. Germline CDR1 is SGHNT and CDR2 is YYREEE (reference sequence). The CDR3 totals 15 residues. V lost 2 bases, J lost 6 bases, and 8 bases stayed unmatched. For the CDR3, the DNA is TGTGCCAGCAGCTTCGGGGGGGCCGGCCGGGATACGCAGTATTTT. It yields the protein CASSFGGAGRDTQYF.

A note on this clone: The same CDR3 can be traced to other DNA sequences in this sample. The J gene is TRBJ2-5, the V gene TRBV18, with D unclear. The V gene lost 3 bases and the J gene lost 1 base, with 12 bases spanning the gap. The CDR3 has 15 residues. Germline CDR1 KGHSH, CDR2 LQKENI. CDR3 in amino acids: CASSPRGGTQETQYF. CDR3 coding DNA: TGTGCCAGCTCACCCAGAGGTGGAACCCAAGAGACCCAGTACTTC.

This rearrangement joins TRBV5-6 to TRBJ1-2; D possibly corresponds to TRBD1 (6 bases). The CDR3 is made up of 13 amino acids. With 4 bases removed from V and 4 bases from J, the gap between germline ends came to 11 bases. Germline assignment: CDR1 SGHDT and CDR2 YYEEEE. The chain's CDR3 is CASSPQGTYGYTF. The CDR3 coding sequence is TGTGCCAGCAGCCCCCAGGGGACCTATGGCTACACCTTC.

The V call is TRBV4-1, the J call TRBJ2-2, with 7 positions matching TRBD1. Germline-derived CDR1 and CDR2 are MGHRA and YSYEKL. The CDR3 contains 14 residues. The trim removed 2 bases at V and 8 bases at J, leaving 5 bases unmatched. The CDR3 loop reads CASSQLQGPGELFF. The CDR3 nucleotides read TGCGCCAGCAGCCAACTACAGGGGCCAGGGGAGCTGTTTTTT.

The V call is TRBV11-2, the J call TRBJ2-3, with 7 nucleotides matching TRBD2. The CDR3 extends over 12 amino acids. The V and J ends lost 8 bases and 4 bases, in that order; junction bases with no gene match: 3. Germline CDR1 reads SGHAT; CDR2 reads FQNNGV. The CDR3 nucleotides are TGTGCCAGCGTTACTAGCGCAGATACGCAGTATTTT. Amino acids: CASVTSADTQYF.